The 20 T cell receptor beta chains reported below all come from one sample, sequenced in a study of T cell responses to AZD1222 COVID-19 vaccine. The protocol was immunoSEQ multiplex PCR, while the TCRdb copy is restricted to in-frame clones and leaves out a portion. The data hold about 120,000 clones, with less than 95% observed a single time. The input for sequencing was peripheral blood, taken on day 0 of AZD1222 vaccination. These receptors came from an adult in good health.

The chain is built from TRBV19 and TRBJ2-3; TRBD2 aligns across 13 bases. V was pared by 7 bases and J by 5 bases, with 18 bases of the junction left unmatched. The CDR3 length is 19 residues. Germline V lookup: CDR1 LNHDA, CDR2 SQIVND (reference sequence). Written as DNA, the CDR3 is TGTGCCAGTAAAAGCCACGGCGGACTAGCGGGGGCCCAGCAAGATACGCAGTATTTT. Its protein product is CASKSHGGLAGAQQDTQYF. Combining the CDR3 with reference TRBV19 and TRBJ2-3 gives the whole variable domain DGGITQSPKYLFRKEGQNVTLSCEQNLNHDAMYWYRQDPGQGLRLIYYSQIVNDFQKGDIAEGYSVSREKKESFPLTVTSAQKNPTAFYLCASKSHGGLAGAQQDTQYFGPGTRLTVL.

The genes are TRBV19 and TRBJ2-3; D is unresolved. The CDR3 has 14 amino acids. Germline-derived CDR1 and CDR2 are LNHDA and SQIVND (reference sequence). Between the trimmed V and J ends, which lost 8 bases and 6 bases, there was a span of 18 bases. Here the CDR3 reads CASSPGTSADTQYF. The CDR3 DNA is TGTGCCAGTTCCCCGGGCACCTCCGCGGATACGCAGTATTTT.

This CDR3 reads CASSPLWAPGGGTQYF. The CDR3 coding sequence is TGTGCCAGCAGTCCCCTATGGGCTCCCGGGGGTGGGACCCAGTACTTC. The V and J genes are TRBV28 and TRBJ2-5, with D maybe TRBD2 (6 bases). Germline CDR1 MDHEN, CDR2 SYDVKM. V gave up 5 bases and J gave up 7 bases, with 23 bases separating them. There are 16 residues in the CDR3.

In this sample, this clone turned up once. The chain carries TRBV27 and TRBJ1-5; D unclear. The ends were cut back, 5 bases at V and 0 bases at J, with 8 bases in the middle. Germline-derived CDR1 and CDR2 are MNHEY and SMNVEV (reference sequence). The length of the CDR3 is 14 residues. CDR3 nucleotide sequence: TGTGCCAGCAGTCAAGTCCATAGCAATCAGCCCCAGCATTTT. It encodes CASSQVHSNQPQHF.

The chain recombines TRBV30 with TRBJ1-5; weak D call: TRBD1 (5 bases). V lost 0 bases and J 7 bases, leaving 10 bases between the germline ends. This CDR3 spans 13 amino acids. Per the germline V gene, CDR1 is GTSNPN and CDR2 is SVGIG (reference sequence). The CDR3 region is CAWSVGDGQPQHF. Written as DNA, the CDR3 is TGTGCCTGGAGTGTCGGGGACGGGCAGCCCCAGCATTTT.

The chain links TRBV7-9 to TRBJ1-6; D is unresolved. V gave up 1 base and J gave up 10 bases, with 8 bases separating them. Germline V gene lookup returns CDR1 SEHNR and CDR2 FQNEAQ (reference sequence). The length of the CDR3 is 13 residues. This CDR3 reads CASSLGSGSPLHF. DNA for the CDR3: TGTGCCAGCAGCTTAGGGAGTGGGTCACCCCTCCACTTT.

The gene calls are TRBV5-3 and TRBJ1-1; tentative D call: TRBD1 (6 bases). TRBV5-3 is placed among ORFs of uncertain function. V was clipped by 5 bases and J by 3 bases, with 14 bases between them. The CDR3 consists of 14 residues. This CDR3 is CARSNPGEDTEAFF. CDR3 nucleotides: TGTGCCAGAAGTAACCCAGGGGAGGACACTGAAGCTTTCTTT.

The chain links TRBV12-2 to TRBJ1-2; the table's D call TRBD1 went unverified against the DNA. TRBV12-2 is an annotated pseudogene. The CDR3 is 16 residues long. The CDR3 sequence: CASRFRFGRANYGYTF. CDR3 DNA sequence: TGTGCAAGTCGCTTTCGTTTCGGCAGGGCTAACTATGGCTACACCTTC.

This chain uses TRBV28 with TRBJ1-3; the match to TRBD1 covers 7 bases. This CDR3 has 14 residues. V lost 5 bases and J lost 1; bases outside the gene matches: 2. Germline values: CDR1 MDHEN, CDR2 SYDVKM. CDR3 protein: CASSPTGSGNTIYF. The CDR3 nucleotides read TGTGCCAGCAGTCCGACAGGGTCTGGAAACACCATATATTTT.

J is TRBJ2-5 and V is TRBV5-1; 8 bases match TRBD2. J was trimmed by 4 bases and V by 0 bases; bases with no gene match: 5. The CDR3 loop spans 15 amino acids. Germline V CDR1 and CDR2: SGHRS, YFSETQ. For the CDR3, the DNA is TGCGCCAGCAGCTTGGCCAGCGGGGGTGGAGAGACCCAGTACTTC. This gives the protein CASSLASGGGETQYF. Full variable domain (remainder filled in from reference TRBV5-1 and TRBJ2-5): KAGVTQTPRYLIKTRGQQVTLSCSPISGHRSVSWYQQTPGQGLQFLFEYFSETQRNKGNFPGRFSGRQFSNSRSEMNVSTLELGDSALYLCASSLASGGGETQYFGPGTRLLVL.

V and J are TRBV3-1 (or the pseudogene TRBV3-2) and TRBJ2-5; D is unclear. This CDR3 is built from 13 residues. V dropped 3 bases and J dropped 5 bases, with 10 bases sitting between them. CDR1 LGHDT and CDR2 YNNKEL come from the germline V gene (reference sequence). This chain's CDR3 is CASSQPPVETQYF. The CDR3 bases are TGTGCCAGCAGCCAGCCCCCCGTTGAGACCCAGTACTTC.

The V and J genes are TRBV9 and TRBJ1-2, with D possibly matching TRBD1 (5 bases). Germline lookup yields CDR1 SGDLS and CDR2 YYNGEE. V was cut by 6 bases and J by 0 bases, with 15 bases left in between. The CDR3 length is 15 residues. CDR3 residues: CASTHGAGANYGYTF. DNA for the CDR3: TGTGCCAGCACCCACGGGGCAGGAGCTAACTATGGCTACACCTTC. Looking up the rest from reference TRBV9 and TRBJ1-2 gives the full variable domain: DSGVTQTPKHLITATGQRVTLRCSPRSGDLSVYWYQQSLDQGLQFLIQYYNGEERAKGNILERFSAQQFPDLHSELNLSSLELGDSALYFCASTHGAGANYGYTFGSGTRLTVV.

This clone appeared a single time. This CDR3 is CASSPLRQVVGELFF. The CDR3 region has the DNA TGTGCCAGCTCACCACTCCGGCAGGTCGTAGGGGAGCTGTTTTTT. The rearrangement links TRBV18 to TRBJ2-2; D remains ambiguous. The V gene lost 1 base and the J gene lost 8 bases, with 14 bases spanning the gap. Looked up from germline, CDR1 is KGHSH and CDR2 is LQKENI. This CDR3 is 15 amino acids long.

The rearrangement uses TRBV15 and TRBJ1-1; unclear D gene. CDR3 size: 12 residues. Germline V gives CDR1 LNHNV, CDR2 YYDKDF (reference sequence). The germline V and J ends were trimmed by 0 bases and 11 bases, with 10 bases remaining between them. DNA for the CDR3: TGTGCCACCAGCAGAGATTTCCGCTGGGCTTTCTTT. Protein: CATSRDFRWAFF.

This chain connects TRBV5-1 to TRBJ2-3, with 7 bases lining up with TRBD1. This CDR3 is 17 amino acids long. Germline CDR1 is SGHRS and CDR2 is YFSETQ. The V segment lost 2 bases and the J segment 1 base; nucleotides outside the gene matches: 10. In DNA, the CDR3 is TGCGCCAGCAGCTTCTTGACAGGGATGGGTGGCACAGATACGCAGTATTTT. The encoded protein is CASSFLTGMGGTDTQYF.

The rearrangement links TRBV10-1 to TRBJ1-1, with D possibly matching TRBD1 (5 bases). V was cut by 2 bases and J by 6 bases, with 10 bases left in between. The CDR3 length is 13 residues. Germline V gene data show CDR1 as WNHNN and CDR2 as SYGVQD (reference sequence). CDR3 DNA sequence: TGCGCCAGCAGTGAGGGCAGGGTGGCTGAAGCTTTCTTT. Translated, it gives CASSEGRVAEAFF.

The rearrangement joins TRBV29-1 to TRBJ1-2; 10 bases fit TRBD1. Germline CDR1 reads SQVTM; CDR2 reads ANQGSEA. This CDR3 contains 11 residues. With V trimmed by 7 bases and J by 8 bases, 4 bases remained unmatched. The DNA of the CDR3 is TGCAGCGGCGGACAGGGGGAGGGCTACACCTTC. It is translated as CSGGQGEGYTF.

V usage is TRBV27 and J usage is TRBJ1-2; D may be TRBD1 (5 bases). CDR3 length: 13 amino acids. The germline V gene has CDR1 MNHEY and CDR2 SMNVEV (reference sequence). V was pared by 6 bases and J by 0 bases, with 8 bases between. The CDR3 nucleotides read TGTGCCAGCAGGACGGACACTAACTATGGCTACACCTTC. This sequence encodes CASRTDTNYGYTF.

This sequence joins TRBV6-5 and TRBJ1-2; D uncertain. In germline, CDR1 is MNHEY, CDR2 SVGAGI. V lost 0 bases and J 8 bases, leaving 10 bases between the germline ends. The CDR3 extends over 13 amino acids. The CDR3 is CASSYSLAGGYTF. The CDR3, as DNA: TGTGCCAGCAGTTACTCCCTGGCGGGGGGCTACACCTTC.

V usage is TRBV9 and J usage is TRBJ2-1; 9 nucleotides agree with TRBD2. V trimming: 0 bases; J trimming: 6 bases; junction bases outside the gene matches: 7. Germline CDR1 and CDR2: SGDLS and YYNGEE. The CDR3 extends over 16 amino acids. In nucleotides, the CDR3 is TGTGCCAGCAGCGTAGCTTCACTAGCGGGCGGCAATGAGCAGTTCTTC. It codes for CASSVASLAGGNEQFF.